This TCR beta chain was sequenced in a study of shared clonotypes between healthy human individuals. Study conclusions and caveats: What naive subsets generally showed was a larger estimated richness than memory subsets showed. The represented genetic and exposure-history diversity was limited by the small number of donors. Naive CD4 clonotypes were shared across several donors at roughly 5.5%.

Worth noting for this clone: Its antigen is unknown.

The CDR3 runs to 13 residues. V dropped 1 base and J dropped 9 bases, with 12 bases sitting between them. CDR1 and CDR2 from the germline V gene are SEHNR and FQNEAQ (reference sequence). Repertoires were generated with immunoSEQ multiplex PCR, while TCRdb's copy carries only in-frame clones and drops some. The profile shows approximately 2,300,000 clones, about 90% of them singletons. The sequenced material came from naive CD4+ T cells from PBMCs. As to subset: CD45RA+ positively selected. The sequence came from a man between 18 and 35 years old in good health. Some clones in this sample may be carry-over from other donors' samples. This sequence joins TRBV7-9 and TRBJ1-2, with D unresolved. DNA of the CDR3: TGTGCCAGCAGCTTAGTGACACCAGGTAGCTACACCTTC. Protein sequence: CASSLVTPGSYTF.